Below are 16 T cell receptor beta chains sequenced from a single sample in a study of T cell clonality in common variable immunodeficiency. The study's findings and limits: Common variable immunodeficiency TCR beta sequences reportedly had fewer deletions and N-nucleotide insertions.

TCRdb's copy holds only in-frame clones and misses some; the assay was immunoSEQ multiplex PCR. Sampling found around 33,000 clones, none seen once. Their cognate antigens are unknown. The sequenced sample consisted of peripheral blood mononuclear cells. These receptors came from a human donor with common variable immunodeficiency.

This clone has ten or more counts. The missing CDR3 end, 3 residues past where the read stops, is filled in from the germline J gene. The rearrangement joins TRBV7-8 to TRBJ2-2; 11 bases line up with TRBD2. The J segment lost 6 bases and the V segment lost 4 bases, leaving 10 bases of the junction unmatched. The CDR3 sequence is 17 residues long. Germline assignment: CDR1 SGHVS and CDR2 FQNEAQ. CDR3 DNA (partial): TGTGCCAGCAGCTCTAGACTAGCGGGAACGGAATCCGGGGAG. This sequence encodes CASSSRLAGTESGE. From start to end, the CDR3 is CASSSRLAGTESGELFF.

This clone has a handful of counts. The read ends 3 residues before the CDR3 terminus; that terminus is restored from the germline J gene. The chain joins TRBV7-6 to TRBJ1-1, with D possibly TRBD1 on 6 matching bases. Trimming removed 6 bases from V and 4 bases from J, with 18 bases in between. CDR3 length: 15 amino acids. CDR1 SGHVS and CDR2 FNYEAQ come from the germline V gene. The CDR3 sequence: CASSRKGGGGTEAFF. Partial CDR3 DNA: TGTGCCAGCAGTCGCAAGGGAGGGGGTGGCACTGAA.

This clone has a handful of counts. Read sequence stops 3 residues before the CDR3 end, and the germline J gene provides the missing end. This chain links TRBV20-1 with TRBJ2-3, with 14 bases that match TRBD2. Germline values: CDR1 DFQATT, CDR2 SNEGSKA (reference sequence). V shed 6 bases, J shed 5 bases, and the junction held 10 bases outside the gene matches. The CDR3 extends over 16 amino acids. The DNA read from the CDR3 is TGCAGTGCCCCGACTAGCGGGAGGGCCTCGGGAGATACG. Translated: CSAPTSGRASGDT. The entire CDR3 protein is CSAPTSGRASGDTQYF.

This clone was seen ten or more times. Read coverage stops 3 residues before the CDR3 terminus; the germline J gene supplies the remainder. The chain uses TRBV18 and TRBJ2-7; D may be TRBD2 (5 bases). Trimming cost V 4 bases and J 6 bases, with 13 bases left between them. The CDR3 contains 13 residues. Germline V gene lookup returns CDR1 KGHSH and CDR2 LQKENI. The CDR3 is CASSLDDTSEQYF. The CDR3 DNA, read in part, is TGTGCCAGCTCACTGGACGACACTAGCGAG.

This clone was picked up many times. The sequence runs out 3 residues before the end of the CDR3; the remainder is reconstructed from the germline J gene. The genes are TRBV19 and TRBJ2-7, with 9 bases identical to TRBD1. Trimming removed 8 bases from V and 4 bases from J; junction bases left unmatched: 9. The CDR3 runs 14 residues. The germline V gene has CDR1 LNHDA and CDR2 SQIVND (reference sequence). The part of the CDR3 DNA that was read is TGTGCCAGTTCGCCGGGGACAGGGTTATACGAG. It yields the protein CASSPGTGLYE. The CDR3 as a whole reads CASSPGTGLYEQYF.

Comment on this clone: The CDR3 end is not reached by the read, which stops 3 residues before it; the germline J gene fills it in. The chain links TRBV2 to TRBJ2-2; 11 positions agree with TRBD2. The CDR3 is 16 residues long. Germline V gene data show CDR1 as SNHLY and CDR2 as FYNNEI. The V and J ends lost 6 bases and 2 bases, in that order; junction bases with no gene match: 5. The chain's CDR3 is CASRATSGENTGELFF. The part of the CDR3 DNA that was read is TGTGCCAGCAGGGCGACTAGCGGGGAAAACACCGGGGAG.

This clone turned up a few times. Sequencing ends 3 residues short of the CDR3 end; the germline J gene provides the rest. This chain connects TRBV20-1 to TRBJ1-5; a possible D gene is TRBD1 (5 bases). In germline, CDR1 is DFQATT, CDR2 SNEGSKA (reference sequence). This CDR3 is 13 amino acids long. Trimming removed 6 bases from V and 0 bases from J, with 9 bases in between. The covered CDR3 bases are TGCAGTGCACCCGGGGGTAGCAATCAGCCC. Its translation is CSAPGGSNQP. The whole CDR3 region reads CSAPGGSNQPQHF.

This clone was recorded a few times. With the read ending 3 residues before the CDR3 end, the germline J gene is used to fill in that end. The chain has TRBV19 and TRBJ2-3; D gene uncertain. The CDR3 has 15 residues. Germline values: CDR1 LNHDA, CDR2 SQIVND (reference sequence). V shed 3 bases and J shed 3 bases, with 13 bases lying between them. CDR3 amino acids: CASSIPGLSTDTQYF. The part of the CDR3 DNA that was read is TGTGCCAGTAGTATCCCAGGCCTCTCGACAGATACG.

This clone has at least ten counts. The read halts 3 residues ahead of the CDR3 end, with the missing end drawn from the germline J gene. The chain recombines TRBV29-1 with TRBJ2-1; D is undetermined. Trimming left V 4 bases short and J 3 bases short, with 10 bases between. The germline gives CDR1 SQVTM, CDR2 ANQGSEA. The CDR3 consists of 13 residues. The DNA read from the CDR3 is TGCAGCGTTGTGTCCCCCGGCTACAATGAG. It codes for CSVVSPGYNE. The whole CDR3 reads CSVVSPGYNEQFF.

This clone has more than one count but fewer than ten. This CDR3 reads CAWRGTGYNEQFF. The sequenced CDR3 bases are TGTGCCTGGCGGGGGACAGGATACAATGAG. V and J are TRBV30 and TRBJ2-1, with TRBD1 identical over 8 bases. The missing CDR3 end, 3 residues past where the read stops, is filled in from the germline J gene. Trimming took 5 bases from V and 4 from J; bases not matched to a gene: 4. This CDR3 contains 13 residues. Germline CDR1 GTSNPN, CDR2 SVGIG (reference sequence).

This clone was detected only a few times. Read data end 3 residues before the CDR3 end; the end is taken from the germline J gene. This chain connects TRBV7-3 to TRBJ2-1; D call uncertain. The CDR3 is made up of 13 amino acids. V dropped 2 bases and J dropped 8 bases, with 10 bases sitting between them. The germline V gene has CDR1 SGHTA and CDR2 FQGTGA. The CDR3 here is CASSLGPFYEQFF. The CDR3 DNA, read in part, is TGTGCCAGCAGCTTAGGGCCTTTCTATGAG.

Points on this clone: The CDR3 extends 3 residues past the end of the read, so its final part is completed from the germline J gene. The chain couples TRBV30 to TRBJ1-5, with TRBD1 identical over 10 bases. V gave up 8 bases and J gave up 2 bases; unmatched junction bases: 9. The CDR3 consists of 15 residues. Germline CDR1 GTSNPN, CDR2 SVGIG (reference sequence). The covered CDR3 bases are TGTGCCGGGCGCTCCGGGACAGGGGGCAATCAGCCC. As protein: CAGRSGTGGNQP. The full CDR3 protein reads CAGRSGTGGNQPQHF.

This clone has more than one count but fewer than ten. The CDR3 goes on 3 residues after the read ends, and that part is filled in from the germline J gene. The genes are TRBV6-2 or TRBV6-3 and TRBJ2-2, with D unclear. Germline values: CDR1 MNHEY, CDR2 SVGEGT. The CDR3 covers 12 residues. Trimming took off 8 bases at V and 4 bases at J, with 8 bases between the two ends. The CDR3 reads CASLAVTGELFF. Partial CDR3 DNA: TGTGCCAGCTTAGCCGTCACCGGGGAG.

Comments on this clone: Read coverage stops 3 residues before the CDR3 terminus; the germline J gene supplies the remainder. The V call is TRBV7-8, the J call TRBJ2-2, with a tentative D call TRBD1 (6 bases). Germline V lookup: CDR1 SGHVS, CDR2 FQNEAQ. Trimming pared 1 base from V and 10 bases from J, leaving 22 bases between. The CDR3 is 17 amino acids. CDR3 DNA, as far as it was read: TGTGCCAGCAGCTTAGAAGTCCCCGGACAGCTAACCCCGGAG. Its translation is CASSLEVPGQLTPE. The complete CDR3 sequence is CASSLEVPGQLTPELFF.

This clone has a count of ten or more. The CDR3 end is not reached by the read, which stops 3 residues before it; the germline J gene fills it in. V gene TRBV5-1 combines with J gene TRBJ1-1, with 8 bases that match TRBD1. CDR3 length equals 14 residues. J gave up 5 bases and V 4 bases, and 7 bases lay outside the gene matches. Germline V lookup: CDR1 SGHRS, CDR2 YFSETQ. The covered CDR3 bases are TGCGCCAGCAGCGGAACAGGGGGAGGTACTGAA. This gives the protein CASSGTGGGTE. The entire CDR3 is CASSGTGGGTEAFF.

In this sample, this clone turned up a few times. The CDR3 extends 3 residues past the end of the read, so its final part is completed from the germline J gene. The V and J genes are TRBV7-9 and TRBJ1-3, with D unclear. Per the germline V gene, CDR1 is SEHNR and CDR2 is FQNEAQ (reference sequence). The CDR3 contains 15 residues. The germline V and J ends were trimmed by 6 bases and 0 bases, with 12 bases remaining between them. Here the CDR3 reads CASSTLRSSGNTIYF. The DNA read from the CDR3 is TGTGCCAGCAGTACTCTTCGAAGCTCTGGAAACACC.